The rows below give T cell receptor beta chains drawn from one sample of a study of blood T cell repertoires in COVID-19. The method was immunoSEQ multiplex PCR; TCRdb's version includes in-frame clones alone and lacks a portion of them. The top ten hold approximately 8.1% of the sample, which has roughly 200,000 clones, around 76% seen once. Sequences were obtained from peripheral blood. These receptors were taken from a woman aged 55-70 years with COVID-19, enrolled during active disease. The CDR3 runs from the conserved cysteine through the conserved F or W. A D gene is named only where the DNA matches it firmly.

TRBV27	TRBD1	CASSSGTGIARNTIYF
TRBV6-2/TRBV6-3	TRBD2	CASSYSGLAAYYNEQFF
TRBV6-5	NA	CASSIRGRHTEAFF
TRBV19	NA	CASSIDRNEKLFF
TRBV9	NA	CASSETTYNEQFF
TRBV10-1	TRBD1	CASSGTGNTGELFF
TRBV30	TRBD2	CAWGRASGRPHEQYF
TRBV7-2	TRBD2	CASSPGLAGRETQYF
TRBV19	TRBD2	CASSVSGGAYGELFF
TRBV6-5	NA	CASTQGYNEQFF
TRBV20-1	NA	CSASGDRSPGQETQYF
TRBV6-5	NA	CASSYSRGEAFF
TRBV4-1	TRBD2	CASSQPPGLAGGNRNTGELFF
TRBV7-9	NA	CAIGNFNEKLFF
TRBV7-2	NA	CASSLVGSSNTEAFF
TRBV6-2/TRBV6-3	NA	CASSSSAYNEQFF
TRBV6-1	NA	CASSSPVTSTDTQYF
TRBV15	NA	CATSRGGSSYEQYF
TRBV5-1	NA	CASSLDGLYEQYF
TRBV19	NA	CASSVQNTGELFF
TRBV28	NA	CASSSAQTETQYF
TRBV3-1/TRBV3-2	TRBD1	CASSRTGADYGYTF
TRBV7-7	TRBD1	CASSLDRAQETQYF
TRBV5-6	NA	CASSLALDGEAFF
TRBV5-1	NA	CASSLAAANSGEQFF
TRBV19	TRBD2	CASSPHGGGRGTDTQYF
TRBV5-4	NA	CASSQQLRGKKYEQYF
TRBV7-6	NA	CASSSAFGRGSTDTQYF
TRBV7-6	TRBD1	CASSLATGTGGEKLFF
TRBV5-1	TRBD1	CASSLSPGGSGETQYF
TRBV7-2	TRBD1	CASSSTGSSNQPQHF
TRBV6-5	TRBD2	CASSNGLAGLYEQYF
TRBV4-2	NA	CASSRGSGTGELFF
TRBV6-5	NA	CASRGTNTEAFF
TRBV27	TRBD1	CASSLIGTGGSEQYF
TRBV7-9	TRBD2	CASSFTSGERSGANVLTF
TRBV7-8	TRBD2	CASSLGLAGHNEQFF
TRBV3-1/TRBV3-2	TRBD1	CASSHTGTGNEKLFF
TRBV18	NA	CASSDRASQRENTEAFF
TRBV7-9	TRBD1	CASSSQGFGETQYF